This TCR beta chain was sequenced in a study of glioma-infiltrating T cells after dendritic cell vaccination. Study context: Patients received three intradermal dendritic cell vaccine injections at biweekly intervals.

Only in-frame clones appear in the TCRdb table, and some are missing; sequencing was by immunoSEQ multiplex PCR. The sample consists of about 49,000 clones, approximately 83% of them appearing once. The germline V gene has CDR1 SGHVS and CDR2 FNYEAQ. CDR3 length: 17 amino acids. J gave up 0 bases and V 3 bases, and 8 bases lay outside the gene matches. Overall study findings and caveats: Complete blood and tumor specimen sets were limited to few patients.

In its sample, this clone was seen a few times. Its antigen is unidentified. PBMC were collected before vaccination, two weeks after the third vaccination, and at progression. This receptor was obtained from a human donor with glioblastoma. This material consisted of blood, taken before dendritic cell vaccination. The rearrangement links TRBV7-6 to TRBJ2-3; TRBD2 agrees at 8 bases. This CDR3 reads CASSFSGGWGSTDTQYF. The CDR3 DNA follows: TGTGCCAGCAGCTTCAGCGGGGGATGGGGTAGCACAGATACGCAGTATTTT.